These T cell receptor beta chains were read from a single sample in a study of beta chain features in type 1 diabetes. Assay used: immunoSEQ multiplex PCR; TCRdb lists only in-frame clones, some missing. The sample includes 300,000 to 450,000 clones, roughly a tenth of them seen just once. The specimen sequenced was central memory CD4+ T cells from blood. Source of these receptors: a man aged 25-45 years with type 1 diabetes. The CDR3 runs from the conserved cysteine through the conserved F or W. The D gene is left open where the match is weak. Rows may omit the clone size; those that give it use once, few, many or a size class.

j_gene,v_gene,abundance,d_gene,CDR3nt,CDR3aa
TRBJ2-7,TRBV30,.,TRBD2,TGTGCCAGCGGGCGGGAGACCTACGAGCAGTACTTC,CASGRETYEQYF
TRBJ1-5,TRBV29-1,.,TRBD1,TGCAGCGTTAGGACAGGTGGCGGCAATCAGCCCCAGCATTTT,CSVRTGGGNQPQHF
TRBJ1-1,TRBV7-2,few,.,TGTGCCAGCAGCTTAGTAGTCAGAAACACTGAAGCTTTCTTT,CASSLVVRNTEAFF
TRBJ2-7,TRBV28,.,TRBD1,TGTGCCAGCAGGGGGACAGGGGATAACTACGAGCAGTACTTC,CASRGTGDNYEQYF
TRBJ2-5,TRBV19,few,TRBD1,TGTGCCAGTGGACAAACAGGGGACCAAGAGACCCAGTACTTC,CASGQTGDQETQYF
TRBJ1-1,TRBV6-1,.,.,TGTGCCAGCAGTGATGTCATCCGGGTGAGGGGGACTGAAGCTTTCTTT,CASSDVIRVRGTEAFF
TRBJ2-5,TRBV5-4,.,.,TGTGCCAGCAGCCAAGAGTCCCAGGGAGAGGGGACCCAGTACTTC,CASSQESQGEGTQYF
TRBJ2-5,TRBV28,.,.,TGTGCCAGCAGCCCCATCGACAGGAAAGAGACCCAGTACTTC,CASSPIDRKETQYF
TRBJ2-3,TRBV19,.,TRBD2,TGTGCCAGTAGTATAGAGACCTCCGTAGCGGGAGGGCGCGATACGCAGTATTTT,CASSIETSVAGGRDTQYF
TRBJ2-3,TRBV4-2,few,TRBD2,TGTGCCAGCAGCCAAGAGATAGCGGGAGGGGGAGATACGCAGTATTTT,CASSQEIAGGGDTQYF
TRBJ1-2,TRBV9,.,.,TGTGCCAGCAGCGTAGACAGCTATGGCTACACCTTC,CASSVDSYGYTF
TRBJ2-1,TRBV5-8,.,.,TGTGCCAGCAGCTTGGCCGCGTTTGCAGCGTACAATGAGCAGTTCTTC,CASSLAAFAAYNEQFF
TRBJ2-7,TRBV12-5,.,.,TGTGCTAGTGCCCGGGACTGGGGCGGCGAGCAGTACTTC,CASARDWGGEQYF
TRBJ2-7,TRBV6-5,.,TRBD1,TGTGCCAGCAAAACCGCCGGGACAGGCCCCTACGAGCAGTACTTC,CASKTAGTGPYEQYF
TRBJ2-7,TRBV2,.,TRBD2,TGTGCCAGCAGTGCTGCTAGCGGAGAAACCTACGAGCAGTACTTC,CASSAASGETYEQYF
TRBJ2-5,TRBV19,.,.,TGTGCCAGTAGTATCCAGGGAGGATCCACGGAGACCCAGTACTTC,CASSIQGGSTETQYF
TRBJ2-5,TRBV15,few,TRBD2,TGTGCCACCAGCAGAGAGCGGGGGGGCCGTGAGACCCAGTACTTC,CATSRERGGRETQYF
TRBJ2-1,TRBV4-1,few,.,TGCGCCAGCAGCCAACCTACTAAATCCGGGACACCCGTAAGATACAATGAGCAGTTCTTC,CASSQPTKSGTPVRYNEQFF
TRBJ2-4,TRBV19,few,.,TGTGCCAGTAGTGTCGGGACCCCACCGGACATTCAGTACTTC,CASSVGTPPDIQYF
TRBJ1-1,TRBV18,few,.,TGTGCCAGCTCACCAGACAAGCCGGGCTGGGGGACTGAAGCTTTCTTT,CASSPDKPGWGTEAFF
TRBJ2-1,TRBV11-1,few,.,TGTGCCAGCAGCTTTACGCGGGCGGGGTCCAATGAGCAGTTCTTC,CASSFTRAGSNEQFF
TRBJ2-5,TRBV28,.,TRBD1,TGTGCCAGCACGCTTGGAAGGCAGGGGGACAGAGAGACCCAGTACTTC,CASTLGRQGDRETQYF
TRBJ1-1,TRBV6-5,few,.,TGTGCCAGCAGTTCCCCTACACGGACGAACACTGAAGCTTTCTTT,CASSSPTRTNTEAFF
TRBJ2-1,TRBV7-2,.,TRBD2,TGTGCCAGCAGCTTAGCTAGCGGGGTCTCGGGGAATGAGCAGTTCTTC,CASSLASGVSGNEQFF
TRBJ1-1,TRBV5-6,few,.,TGTGCCAGCAGAATTACAGGAGGCACTGAAGCTTTCTTT,CASRITGGTEAFF
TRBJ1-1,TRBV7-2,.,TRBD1,TGTGCCAGCAGCCCTACCGCGACAGGGGCTGAAGCTTTCTTT,CASSPTATGAEAFF
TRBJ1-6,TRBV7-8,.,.,TGTGCCAGCAGCTTAGGGGTACAGGGAAATTTACCCCTCCACTTT,CASSLGVQGNLPLHF
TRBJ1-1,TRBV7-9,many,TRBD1,TGTGCCAGCAGCTTAGCGGGACAGGGTCATGCTTTCTTT,CASSLAGQGHAFF
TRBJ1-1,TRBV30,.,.,TGTGCCTGGAGTGTACAGGGTTACACTGAAGCTTTCTTT,CAWSVQGYTEAFF
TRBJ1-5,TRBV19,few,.,TGTGCCAGTAGTATATTGAGAAGTCGGGACCAGCCCCAGCATTTT,CASSILRSRDQPQHF
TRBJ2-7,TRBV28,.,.,TGTGCCAGCAGTTTTATAACTAGGGTGTCGCCTAGCTCCTACGAGCAGTACTTC,CASSFITRVSPSSYEQYF
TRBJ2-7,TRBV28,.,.,TGTGCCAGCAGTTTCCAGGGAGGAGGTTACGAGCAGTACTTC,CASSFQGGGYEQYF
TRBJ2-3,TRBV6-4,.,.,TGTGCCAGCAGTGTCTGGGGGACTAGCACAGATACGCAGTATTTT,CASSVWGTSTDTQYF
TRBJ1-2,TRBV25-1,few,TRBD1,TGTGCCAGCAGAGACAGGGCGGGCTACACCTTC,CASRDRAGYTF
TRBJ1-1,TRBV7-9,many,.,TGTGCCAGCAGCTTCCGGCAGGAGAACACTGAAGCTTTCTTT,CASSFRQENTEAFF
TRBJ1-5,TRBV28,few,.,TGTGCCAGCAGCCTATATGGTCAGTCGATCATTGAATTT,CASSLYGQSIIEF
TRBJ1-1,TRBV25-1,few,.,TGTGCCAGCAGTGAATACCTAGGGGCTGGGGCTTTCTTT,CASSEYLGAGAFF
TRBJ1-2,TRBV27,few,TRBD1,TGTGCCAGCAGCGCGGGACAGGGGGGTTCTGGCTACACCTTC,CASSAGQGGSGYTF
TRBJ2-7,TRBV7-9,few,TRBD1,TGTGCCAGCAGCTTAGATGGGACAGGACCCTACGAGCAGTACTTC,CASSLDGTGPYEQYF
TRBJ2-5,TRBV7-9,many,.,TGTGCCAGCAGCCCTCAGTACCAAGAGACCCAGTACTTC,CASSPQYQETQYF
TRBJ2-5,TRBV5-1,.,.,TGCGCCAGCTGCCACGACGGGGGTCAAGAGACCCAGTACTTC,CASCHDGGQETQYF
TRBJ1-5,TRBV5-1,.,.,TGCGCCAGCAGCCCGGACAGTGATAGCAATCAGCCCCAGCATTTT,CASSPDSDSNQPQHF
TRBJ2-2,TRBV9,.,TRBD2,TGTGCCAGCAGCGTAGCTGGGACTAGCGGTAACACCGGGGAGCTGTTTTTT,CASSVAGTSGNTGELFF
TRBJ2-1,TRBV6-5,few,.,TGTGCCAGCAGATATCGTACGAGCTCCTACAATGAGCAGTTCTTC,CASRYRTSSYNEQFF
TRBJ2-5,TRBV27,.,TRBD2,TGTGCCAGCAGTTTTAAGGCGGGGGGCCAGGTGGCCCAGTACTTC,CASSFKAGGQVAQYF
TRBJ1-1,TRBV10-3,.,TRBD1,TGTGCCATCAGTGATAGACAGGGGAGAACTGAAGCTTTCTTT,CAISDRQGRTEAFF
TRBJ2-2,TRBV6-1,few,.,TGTGCCAGCAGTGAGGAGCCCCCGACGGGGAACACCGGGGAGCTGTTTTTT,CASSEEPPTGNTGELFF
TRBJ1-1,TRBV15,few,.,TGTGCCACCAGCAGAGATCTAGGTCTGGTGAACACTGAAGCTTTCTTT,CATSRDLGLVNTEAFF
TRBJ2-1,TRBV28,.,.,TGTGCCAGCCTCAGGGGGGGCGCTGCCAATGAGCAGTTCTTC,CASLRGGAANEQFF
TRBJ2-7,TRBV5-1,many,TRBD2,TGCGCCAGCAGCTTGAATAGCGGGAACTCCTACGAGCAGTACTTC,CASSLNSGNSYEQYF
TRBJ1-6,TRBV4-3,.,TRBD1,TGCGCCAGCAGCCAAACAGGGGGCGCGTCCTATAATTCACCCCTCCACTTT,CASSQTGGASYNSPLHF
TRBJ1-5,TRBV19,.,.,TGTGGATGTTCCGGGACACACAATCAGCCCCAGCATTTT,CGCSGTHNQPQHF